This T cell receptor (beta chain) comes out of a study of tumor-infiltrating lymphocytes in primary liver carcinoma. After removal of 4 bases from V and 10 bases from J, the junction contained 10 bases not matched to a gene. The CDR3 loop spans 15 amino acids. Germline assignment: CDR1 MGHRA and CDR2 YSYEKL. TCR beta cDNA was reverse-transcribed from about 550 ng of total RNA. The reaction used a constant-region primer and ProtoScript II reverse transcriptase. Three rounds of nested multiplex PCR with slightly modified ARM-PCR produced TCR beta libraries. Primers for the first two PCR rounds were TRBV1-TRBV30 forward primers and a C-beta reverse primer (roughly 9 cycles per round). TCRdb independently ran MiXCR on the multiplex PCR reads; one entry per CDR3 protein. The sample contains approximately 330,000 distinct CDR3 sequences, roughly two thirds of which appear only once. A word on this clonotype: A much larger clone differs by one base, so this may be a read error.

Out of unsorted whole blood came the blood RNA, and germline DNA was extracted as well. The TCR originated in a man aged 35-49 years with primary liver carcinoma and hepatitis B virus infection. The sequenced sample consisted of peripheral blood. The V gene is TRBV4-1, the J gene TRBJ2-1; 10 bases are shared with TRBD2. The DNA of the CDR3 is TGCGCCAGCAGCCGCGGGGGGACTAGCGTGAGGGAGCAGTTCTTC. Translated: CASSRGGTSVREQFF.